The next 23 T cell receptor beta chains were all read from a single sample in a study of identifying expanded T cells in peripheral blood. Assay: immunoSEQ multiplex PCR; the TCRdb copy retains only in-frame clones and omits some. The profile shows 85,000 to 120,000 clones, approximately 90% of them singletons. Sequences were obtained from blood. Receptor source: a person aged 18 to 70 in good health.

CDR3 in DNA: TGTGCTTCCGGACAGGCGTCTACCTCCTACGAGCAGTACTTC. Encoded protein: CASGQASTSYEQYF. The rearrangement uses TRBV30 and TRBJ2-7, with 7 bases lining up with TRBD1. The CDR3 sequence is 14 residues long. CDR1 and CDR2 (germline): GTSNPN, SVGIG (reference sequence).

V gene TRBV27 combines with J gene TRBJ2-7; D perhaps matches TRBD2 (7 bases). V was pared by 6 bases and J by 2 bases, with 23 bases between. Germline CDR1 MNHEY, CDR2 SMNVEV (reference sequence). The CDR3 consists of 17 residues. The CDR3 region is CASSPPPGGATTYEQYF. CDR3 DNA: TGTGCCAGCAGCCCCCCCCCGGGGGGCGCGACGACCTACGAGCAGTACTTC.

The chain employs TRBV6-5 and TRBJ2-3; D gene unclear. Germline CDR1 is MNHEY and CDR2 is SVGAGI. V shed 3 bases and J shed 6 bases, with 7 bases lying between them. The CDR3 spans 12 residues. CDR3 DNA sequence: TGTGCCAGCAGTTATTTGGGGGATACGCAGTATTTT. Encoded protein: CASSYLGDTQYF.

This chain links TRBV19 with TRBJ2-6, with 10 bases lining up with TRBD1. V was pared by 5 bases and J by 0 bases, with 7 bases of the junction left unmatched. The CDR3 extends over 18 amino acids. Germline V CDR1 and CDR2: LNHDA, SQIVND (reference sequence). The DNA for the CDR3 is TGTGCCAGTAGTTCTCCGGGACAGGGGAGCTCTGGGGCCAACGTCCTGACTTTC. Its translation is CASSSPGQGSSGANVLTF.

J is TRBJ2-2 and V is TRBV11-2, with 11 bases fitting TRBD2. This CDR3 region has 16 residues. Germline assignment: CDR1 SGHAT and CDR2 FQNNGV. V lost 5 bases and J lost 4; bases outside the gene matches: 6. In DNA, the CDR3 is TGTGCCAGCAGCATTCTAGCGGGAGGTAGCACCGGGGAGCTGTTTTTT. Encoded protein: CASSILAGGSTGELFF.

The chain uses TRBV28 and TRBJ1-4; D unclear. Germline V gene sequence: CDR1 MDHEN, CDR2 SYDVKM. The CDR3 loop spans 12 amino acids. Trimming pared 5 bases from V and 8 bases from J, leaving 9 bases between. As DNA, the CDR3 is TGTGCCAGCAGTCCCCCTACGGAAAAACTGTTTTTT. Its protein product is CASSPPTEKLFF.

The CDR3 bases are TGTGCCAGCAACTTAGACCGGTGGGCCGATGAGCAGTTCTTC. This codes for CASNLDRWADEQFF. V is TRBV27 and J is TRBJ2-1; D uncertain. The CDR3 runs 14 residues. CDR1 is MNHEY, CDR2 SMNVEV, per germline (reference sequence). Trimming pared 7 bases from V and 8 bases from J, leaving 18 bases between.

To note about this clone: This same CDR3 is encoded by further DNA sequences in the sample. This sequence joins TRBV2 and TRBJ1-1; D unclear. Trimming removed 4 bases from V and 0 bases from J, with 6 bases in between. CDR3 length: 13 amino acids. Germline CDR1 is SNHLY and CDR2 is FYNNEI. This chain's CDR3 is CASSGQVNTEAFF. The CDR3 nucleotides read TGTGCCAGCAGTGGTCAGGTGAACACTGAAGCTTTCTTT. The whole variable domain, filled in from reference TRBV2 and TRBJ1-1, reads EPEVTQTPSHQVTQMGQEVILRCVPISNHLYFYWYRQILGQKVEFLVSFYNNEISEKSEIFDDQFSVERPDGSNFTLKIRSTKLEDSAMYFCASSGQVNTEAFFGQGTRLTVV.

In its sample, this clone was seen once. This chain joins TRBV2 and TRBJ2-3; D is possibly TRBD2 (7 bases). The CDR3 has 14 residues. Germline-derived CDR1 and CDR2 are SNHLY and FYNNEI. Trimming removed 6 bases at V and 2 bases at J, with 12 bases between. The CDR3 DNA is TGTGCCAGCAGCGAGGGGGGGTCCACAGATACGCAGTATTTT. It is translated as CASSEGGSTDTQYF. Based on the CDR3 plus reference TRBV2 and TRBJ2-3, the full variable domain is EPEVTQTPSHQVTQMGQEVILRCVPISNHLYFYWYRQILGQKVEFLVSFYNNEISEKSEIFDDQFSVERPDGSNFTLKIRSTKLEDSAMYFCASSEGGSTDTQYFGPGTRLTVL.

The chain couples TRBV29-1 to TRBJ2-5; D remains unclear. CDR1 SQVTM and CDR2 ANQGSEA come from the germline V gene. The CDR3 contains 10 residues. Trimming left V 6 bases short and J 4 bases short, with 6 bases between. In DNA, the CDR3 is TGCAGCGTCCAACTAGAGACCCAGTACTTC. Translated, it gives CSVQLETQYF.

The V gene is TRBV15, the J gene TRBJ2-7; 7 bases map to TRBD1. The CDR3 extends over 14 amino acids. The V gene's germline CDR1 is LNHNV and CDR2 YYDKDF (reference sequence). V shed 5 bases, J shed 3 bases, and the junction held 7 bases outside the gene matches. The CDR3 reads CATSFRDRHYEQYF. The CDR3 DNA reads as TGTGCCACCAGCTTCCGGGACAGACACTACGAGCAGTACTTC.

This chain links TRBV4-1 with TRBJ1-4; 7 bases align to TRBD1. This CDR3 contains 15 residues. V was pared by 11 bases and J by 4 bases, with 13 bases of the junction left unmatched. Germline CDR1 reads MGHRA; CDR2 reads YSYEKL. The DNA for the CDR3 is TGCGCCGCAGCGGGGGCGGGACAGAGTAATGAAAAACTGTTTTTT. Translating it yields CAAAGAGQSNEKLFF.

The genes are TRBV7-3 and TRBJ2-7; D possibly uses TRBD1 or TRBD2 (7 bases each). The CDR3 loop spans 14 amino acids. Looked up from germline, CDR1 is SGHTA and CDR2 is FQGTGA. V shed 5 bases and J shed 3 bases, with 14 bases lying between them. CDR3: CASSPRGGGYEQYF. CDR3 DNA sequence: TGTGCCAGCAGCCCCAGGGGGGGTGGCTACGAGCAGTACTTC.

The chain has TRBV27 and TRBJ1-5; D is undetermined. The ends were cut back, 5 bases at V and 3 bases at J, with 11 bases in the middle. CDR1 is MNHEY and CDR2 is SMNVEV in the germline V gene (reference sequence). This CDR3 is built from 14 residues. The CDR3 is CASSTGVFNQPQHF. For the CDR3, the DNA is TGTGCCAGCAGTACGGGAGTCTTCAATCAGCCCCAGCATTTT.

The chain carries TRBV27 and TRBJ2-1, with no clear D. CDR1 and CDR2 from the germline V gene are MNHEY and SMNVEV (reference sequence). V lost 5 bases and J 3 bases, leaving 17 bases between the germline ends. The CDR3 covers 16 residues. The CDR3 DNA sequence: TGTGCCAGCAGTCCAGCGCGCCAGGTAATCTACAATGAGCAGTTCTTC. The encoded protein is CASSPARQVIYNEQFF.

For the CDR3, the DNA is TGTGCCAGCAGCTTAGACCCAGCGGGGGGCCGGGAGACCCAGTACTTC. Its protein product is CASSLDPAGGRETQYF. V gene TRBV11-3 combines with J gene TRBJ2-5; TRBD2 matches at 9 bases. The CDR3 runs 16 residues. Per the germline V gene, CDR1 is SGHNT and CDR2 is YENEEA. V was clipped by 0 bases and J by 5 bases; unmatched bases: 7. Full variable domain (remainder filled in from reference TRBV11-3 and TRBJ2-5): EAGVVQSPRYKIIEKKQPVAFWCNPISGHNTLYWYLQNLGQGPELLIRYENEEAVDDSQLPKDRFSAERLKGVDSTLKIQPAELGDSAVYLCASSLDPAGGRETQYFGPGTRLLVL.

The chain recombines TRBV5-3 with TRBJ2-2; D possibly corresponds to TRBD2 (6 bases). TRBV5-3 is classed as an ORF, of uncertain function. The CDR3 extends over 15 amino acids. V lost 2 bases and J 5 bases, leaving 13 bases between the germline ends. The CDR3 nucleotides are TGTGCCAGAAGCTTCCGGCGGGACGGGACCGGGGAGCTGTTTTTT. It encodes CARSFRRDGTGELFF.

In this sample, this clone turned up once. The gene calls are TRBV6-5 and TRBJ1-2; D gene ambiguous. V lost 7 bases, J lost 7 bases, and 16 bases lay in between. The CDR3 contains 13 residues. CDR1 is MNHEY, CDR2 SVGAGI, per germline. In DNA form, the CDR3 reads TGTGCCAGCAACCGAGTCGGGGATCCTGGCTACACCTTC. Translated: CASNRVGDPGYTF.

In nucleotides, the CDR3 is TGTGCCAGCAGTTCCGCGGTACAGGGACGTACTGAAGCTTTCTTT. This translates into CASSSAVQGRTEAFF. This chain joins TRBV6-5 and TRBJ1-1; possibly TRBD1 for D (6 bases). Deletions cut 4 bases from V and 5 bases from J, with 17 bases between. Germline V gene data show CDR1 as MNHEY and CDR2 as SVGAGI. The CDR3 is 15 residues long.

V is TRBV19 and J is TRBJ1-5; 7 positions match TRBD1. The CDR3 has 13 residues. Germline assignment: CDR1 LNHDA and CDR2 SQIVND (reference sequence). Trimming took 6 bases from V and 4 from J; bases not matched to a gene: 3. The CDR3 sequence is CASRGQNNQPQHF. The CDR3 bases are TGTGCCAGTAGGGGACAGAATAATCAGCCCCAGCATTTT. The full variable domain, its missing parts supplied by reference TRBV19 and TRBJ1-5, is DGGITQSPKYLFRKEGQNVTLSCEQNLNHDAMYWYRQDPGQGLRLIYYSQIVNDFQKGDIAEGYSVSREKKESFPLTVTSAQKNPTAFYLCASRGQNNQPQHFGDGTRLSIL.

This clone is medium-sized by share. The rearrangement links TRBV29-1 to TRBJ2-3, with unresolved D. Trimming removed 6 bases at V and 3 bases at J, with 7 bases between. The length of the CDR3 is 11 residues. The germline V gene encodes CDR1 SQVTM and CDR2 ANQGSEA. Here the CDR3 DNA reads TGCAGCGTCCTTTATACAGATACGCAGTATTTT. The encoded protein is CSVLYTDTQYF.

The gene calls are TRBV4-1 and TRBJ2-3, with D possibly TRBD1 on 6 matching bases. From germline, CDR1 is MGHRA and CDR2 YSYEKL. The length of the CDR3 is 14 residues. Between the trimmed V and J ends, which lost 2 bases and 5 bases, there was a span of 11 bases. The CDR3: CASSQSQGLDTQYF. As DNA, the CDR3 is TGCGCCAGCAGCCAAAGTCAGGGGCTAGATACGCAGTATTTT.

The CDR3 is CASSESGGSHQFF. The CDR3 nucleotides are TGTGCCAGCAGTGAGTCGGGTGGGAGTCATCAGTTCTTC. The chain is built from TRBV6-4 and TRBJ2-1, with D possibly being TRBD2 (5 bases). Trimming removed 3 bases at V and 13 bases at J, with 16 bases between. CDR3 length: 13 amino acids. Germline CDR1 is MRHNA and CDR2 is SNTAGT.